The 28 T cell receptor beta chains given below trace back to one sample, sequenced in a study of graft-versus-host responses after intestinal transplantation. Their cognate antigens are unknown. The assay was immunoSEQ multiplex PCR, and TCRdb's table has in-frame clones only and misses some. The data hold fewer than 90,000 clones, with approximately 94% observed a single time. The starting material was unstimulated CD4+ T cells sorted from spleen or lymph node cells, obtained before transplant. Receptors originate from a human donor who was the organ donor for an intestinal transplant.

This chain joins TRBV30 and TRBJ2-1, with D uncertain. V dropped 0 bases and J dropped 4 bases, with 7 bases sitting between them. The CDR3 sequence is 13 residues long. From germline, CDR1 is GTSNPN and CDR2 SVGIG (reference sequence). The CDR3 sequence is CAWSVRRYNEQFF. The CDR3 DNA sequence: TGTGCCTGGAGTGTACGTCGGTACAATGAGCAGTTCTTC.

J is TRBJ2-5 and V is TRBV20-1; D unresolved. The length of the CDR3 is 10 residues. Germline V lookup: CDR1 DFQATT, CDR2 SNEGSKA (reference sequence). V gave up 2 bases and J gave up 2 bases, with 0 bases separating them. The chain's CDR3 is CSARQETQYF. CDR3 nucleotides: TGCAGTGCTAGACAAGAGACCCAGTACTTC.

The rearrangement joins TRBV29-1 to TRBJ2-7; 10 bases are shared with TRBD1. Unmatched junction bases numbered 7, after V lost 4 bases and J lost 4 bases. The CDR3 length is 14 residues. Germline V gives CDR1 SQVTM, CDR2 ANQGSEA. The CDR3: CSVAVGTGAYEQYF. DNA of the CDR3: TGCAGCGTTGCAGTCGGGACAGGGGCTTACGAGCAGTACTTC.

CDR3 loop: CASRRTADYNSPLHF. Written as DNA, the CDR3 is TGTGCCAGCCGTCGGACGGCCGACTATAATTCACCCCTCCACTTT. The chain uses TRBV6-5 and TRBJ1-6; D gene ambiguous. This CDR3 has 15 amino acids. V lost 8 bases and J lost 3, with 14 bases in between. Germline V CDR1 and CDR2: MNHEY, SVGAGI.

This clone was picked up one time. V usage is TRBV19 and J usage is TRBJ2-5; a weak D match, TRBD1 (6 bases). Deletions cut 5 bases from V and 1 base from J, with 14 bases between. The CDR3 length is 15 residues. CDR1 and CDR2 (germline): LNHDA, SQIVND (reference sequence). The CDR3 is CASSQGQIVQETQYF. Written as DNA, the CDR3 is TGTGCCAGTAGTCAAGGACAGATAGTCCAAGAGACCCAGTACTTC.

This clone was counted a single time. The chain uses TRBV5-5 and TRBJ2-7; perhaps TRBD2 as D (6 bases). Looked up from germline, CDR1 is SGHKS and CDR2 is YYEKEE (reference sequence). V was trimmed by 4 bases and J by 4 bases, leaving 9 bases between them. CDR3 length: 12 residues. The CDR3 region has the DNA TGTGCCAGCAGCACCGGGGGTTACGAGCAGTACTTC. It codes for CASSTGGYEQYF.

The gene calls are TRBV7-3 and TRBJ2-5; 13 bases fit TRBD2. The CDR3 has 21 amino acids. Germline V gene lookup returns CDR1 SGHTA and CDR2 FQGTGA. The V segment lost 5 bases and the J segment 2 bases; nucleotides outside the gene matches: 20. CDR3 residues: CASSQYRGTSGVKEKQETQYF. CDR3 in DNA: TGTGCCAGCAGCCAATACAGGGGGACTAGCGGGGTGAAAGAAAAACAAGAGACCCAGTACTTC.

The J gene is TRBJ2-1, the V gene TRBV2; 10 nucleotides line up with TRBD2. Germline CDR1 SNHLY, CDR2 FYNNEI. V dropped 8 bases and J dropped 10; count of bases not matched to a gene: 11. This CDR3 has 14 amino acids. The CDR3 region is CASAGASGGSEQFF. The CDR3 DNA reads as TGTGCCAGCGCTGGGGCTAGCGGGGGAAGCGAGCAGTTCTTC.

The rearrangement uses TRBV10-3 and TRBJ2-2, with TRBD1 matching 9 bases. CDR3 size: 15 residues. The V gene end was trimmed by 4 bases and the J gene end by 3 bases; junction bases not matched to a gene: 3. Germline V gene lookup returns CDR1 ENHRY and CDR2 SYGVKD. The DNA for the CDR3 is TGTGCCATCAGTGGGCGGACAGGGGACACCGGGGAGCTGTTTTTT. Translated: CAISGRTGDTGELFF.

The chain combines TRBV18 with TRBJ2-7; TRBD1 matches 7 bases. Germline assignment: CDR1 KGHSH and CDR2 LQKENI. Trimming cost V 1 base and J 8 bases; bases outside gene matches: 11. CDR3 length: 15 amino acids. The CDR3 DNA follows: TGTGCCAGCTCACCACGGGACAGCCACGTAGTCAAGCAGTACTTC. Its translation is CASSPRDSHVVKQYF.

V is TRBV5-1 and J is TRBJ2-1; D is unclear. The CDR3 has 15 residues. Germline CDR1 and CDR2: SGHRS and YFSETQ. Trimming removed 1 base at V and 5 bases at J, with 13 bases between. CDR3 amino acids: CASSLWFRTNNEQFF. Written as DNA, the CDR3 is TGCGCCAGCAGCTTGTGGTTCAGGACGAACAATGAGCAGTTCTTC.

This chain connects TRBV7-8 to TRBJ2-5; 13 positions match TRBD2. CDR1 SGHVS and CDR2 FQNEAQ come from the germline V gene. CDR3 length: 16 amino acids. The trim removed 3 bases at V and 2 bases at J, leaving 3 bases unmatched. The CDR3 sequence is CASSLGTSGKQETQYF. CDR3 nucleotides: TGTGCCAGCAGCTTGGGGACTAGCGGGAAACAAGAGACCCAGTACTTC.

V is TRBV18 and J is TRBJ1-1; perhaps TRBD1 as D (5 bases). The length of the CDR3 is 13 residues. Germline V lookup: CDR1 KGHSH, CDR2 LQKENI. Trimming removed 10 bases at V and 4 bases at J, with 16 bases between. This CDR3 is CATQQGLGTEAFF. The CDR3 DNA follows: TGTGCCACCCAGCAGGGCCTCGGCACTGAAGCTTTCTTT.

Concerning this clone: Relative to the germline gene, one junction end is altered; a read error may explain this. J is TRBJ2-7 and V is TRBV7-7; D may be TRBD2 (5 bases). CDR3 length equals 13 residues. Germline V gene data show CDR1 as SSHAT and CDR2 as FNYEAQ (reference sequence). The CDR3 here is CASSLTSRGEQYF. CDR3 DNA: TGTGCTAGCAGCTTAACTAGTAGAGGCGAGCAGTACTTC.

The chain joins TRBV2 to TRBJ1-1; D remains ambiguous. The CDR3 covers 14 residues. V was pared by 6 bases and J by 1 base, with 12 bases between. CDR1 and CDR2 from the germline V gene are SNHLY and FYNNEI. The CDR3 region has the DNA TGTGCCAGCAGCCTCCGGGATGGGAACACTGAAGCTTTCTTT. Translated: CASSLRDGNTEAFF.

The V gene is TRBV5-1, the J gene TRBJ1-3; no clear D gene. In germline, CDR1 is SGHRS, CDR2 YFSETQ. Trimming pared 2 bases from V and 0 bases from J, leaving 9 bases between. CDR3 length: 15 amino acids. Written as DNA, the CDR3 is TGCGCCAGCAGCTTTTCGGGTCCCTCTGGAAACACCATATATTTT. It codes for CASSFSGPSGNTIYF.

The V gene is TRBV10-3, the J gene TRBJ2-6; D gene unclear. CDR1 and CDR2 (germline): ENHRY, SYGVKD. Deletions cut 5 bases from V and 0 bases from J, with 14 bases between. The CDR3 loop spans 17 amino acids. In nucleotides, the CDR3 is TGTGCCATCAGTTTTGGGCCAGCCGGCTCTGGGGCCAACGTCCTGACTTTC. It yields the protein CAISFGPAGSGANVLTF.

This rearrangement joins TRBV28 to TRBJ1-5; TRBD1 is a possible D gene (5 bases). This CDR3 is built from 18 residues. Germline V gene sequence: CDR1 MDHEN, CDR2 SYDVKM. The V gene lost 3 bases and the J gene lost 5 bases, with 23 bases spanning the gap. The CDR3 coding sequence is TGTGCCAGCAGTTTCTATAGTCGGGGGGAGAGCTTGGATCAGCCCCAGCATTTT. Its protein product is CASSFYSRGESLDQPQHF.

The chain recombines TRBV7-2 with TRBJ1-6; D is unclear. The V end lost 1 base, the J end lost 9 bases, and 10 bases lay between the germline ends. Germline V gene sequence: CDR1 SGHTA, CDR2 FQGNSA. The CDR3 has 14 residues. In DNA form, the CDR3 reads TGTGCCAGCAGCTTAGAGGGTGCACCTTCACCCCTCCACTTT. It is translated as CASSLEGAPSPLHF.

CDR3 region: CAAGDSKDYEQYF. The CDR3 region has the DNA TGTGCAGCGGGCGACAGCAAGGACTACGAGCAGTACTTC. The chain is built from TRBV28 and TRBJ2-7, with D perhaps TRBD2 (6 bases). This CDR3 is built from 13 residues. Per germline, CDR1 MDHEN and CDR2 SYDVKM. The complete variable domain, with remaining parts taken from reference TRBV28 and TRBJ2-7, reads DVKVTQSSRYLVKRTGEKVFLECVQDMDHENMFWYRQDPGLGLRLIYFSYDVKMKEKGDIPEGYSVSREKKERFSLILESASTNQTSMYLCAAGDSKDYEQYFGPGTRLTVT.

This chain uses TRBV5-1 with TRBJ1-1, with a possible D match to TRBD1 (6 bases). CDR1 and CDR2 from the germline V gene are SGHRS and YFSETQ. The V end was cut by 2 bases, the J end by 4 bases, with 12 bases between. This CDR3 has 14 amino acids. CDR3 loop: CASSLFQGSTEAFF. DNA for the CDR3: TGCGCCAGCAGCTTATTTCAGGGGAGCACTGAAGCTTTCTTT.

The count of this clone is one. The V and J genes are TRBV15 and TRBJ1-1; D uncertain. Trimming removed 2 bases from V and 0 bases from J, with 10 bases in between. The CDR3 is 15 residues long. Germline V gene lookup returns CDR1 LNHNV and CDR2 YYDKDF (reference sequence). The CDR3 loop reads CATSRQTLMNTEAFF. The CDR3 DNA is TGTGCCACCAGCAGACAGACCCTAATGAACACTGAAGCTTTCTTT.

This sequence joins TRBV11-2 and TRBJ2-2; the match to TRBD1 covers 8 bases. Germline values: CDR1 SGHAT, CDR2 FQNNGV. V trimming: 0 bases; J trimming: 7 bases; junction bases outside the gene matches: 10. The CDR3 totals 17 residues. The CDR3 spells CASSLDPHRGYGGELFF. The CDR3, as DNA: TGTGCCAGCAGCTTAGATCCTCACAGGGGGTATGGCGGGGAGCTGTTTTTT.

The CDR3 spells CASSSGHQYGYTF. CDR3 sequence (DNA): TGTGCCAGCAGTTCGGGACACCAATATGGCTACACCTTC. The V call is TRBV28, the J call TRBJ1-2, with D tentatively TRBD1 (6 bases). The germline CDR1 and CDR2 sequences are MDHEN and SYDVKM. V dropped 4 bases and J dropped 5 bases, with 11 bases sitting between them. The CDR3 runs to 13 residues.

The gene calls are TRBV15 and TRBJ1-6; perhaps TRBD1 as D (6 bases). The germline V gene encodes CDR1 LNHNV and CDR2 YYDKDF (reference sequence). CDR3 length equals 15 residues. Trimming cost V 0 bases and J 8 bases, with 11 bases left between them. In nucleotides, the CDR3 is TGTGCCACCAGCAGAGATAAGCAGGGGCATTCACCCCTCCACTTT. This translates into CATSRDKQGHSPLHF.

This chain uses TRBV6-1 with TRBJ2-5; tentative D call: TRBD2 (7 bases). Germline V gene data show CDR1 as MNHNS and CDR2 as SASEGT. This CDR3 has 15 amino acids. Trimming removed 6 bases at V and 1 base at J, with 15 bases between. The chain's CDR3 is CASRAGARFQETQYF. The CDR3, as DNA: TGTGCCAGCAGGGCGGGGGCGCGGTTCCAAGAGACCCAGTACTTC.

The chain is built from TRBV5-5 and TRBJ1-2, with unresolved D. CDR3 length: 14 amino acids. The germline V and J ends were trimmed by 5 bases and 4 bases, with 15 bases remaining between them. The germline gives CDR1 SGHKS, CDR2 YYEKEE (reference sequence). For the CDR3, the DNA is TGTGCCAGCAGGGCCCCGGGTAGCAGCTATGGCTACACCTTC. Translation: CASRAPGSSYGYTF.

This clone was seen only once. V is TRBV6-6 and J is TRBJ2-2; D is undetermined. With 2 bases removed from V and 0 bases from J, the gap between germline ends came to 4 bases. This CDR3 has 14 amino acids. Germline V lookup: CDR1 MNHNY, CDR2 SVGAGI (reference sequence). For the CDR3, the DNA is TGTGCCAGCAGTTACATCTCGAACACCGGGGAGCTGTTTTTT. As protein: CASSYISNTGELFF.